The present T cell receptor (beta chain) was sequenced within a study of blood T cells in healthy people across ages. Study-level findings and limits: Bulk PBMC profiling left naive and antigen-experienced comparisons inconclusive.

V gave up 6 bases and J gave up 5 bases; unmatched junction bases: 9. The CDR3 consists of 14 residues. Germline CDR1 and CDR2: LGHDT and YNNKEL (reference sequence). Sample-barcoded 5' priming and a J-beta primer mix drove a second PCR of about 6 to 12 cycles. With 12 random nucleotides, a template-switch adaptor tagged each individual cDNA molecule. From each sample, at least 3 million paired-end reads containing CDR3 were obtained. TCRdb re-derived calls from the 5' RACE reads in MiXCR, one entry per CDR3 protein. The sample holds hundreds of thousands of distinct CDR3 sequences; 35% to 50% are singletons and the top ten take 25% to 35%. Details on this clonotype: Its antigen is still unknown.

Isolation of PBMCs gave at least 7 million cells per sample. Sequencing was carried out using blood. This rearrangement joins TRBV3-1 to TRBJ2-5, with TRBD2 matching over 7 bases. This clonotype was sampled from a man aged 80 or over in good health. The chain's CDR3 is CASRRGGSRETQYF. In DNA, the CDR3 is TGTGCCAGCAGACGGGGCGGGAGTCGGGAGACCCAGTACTTC.